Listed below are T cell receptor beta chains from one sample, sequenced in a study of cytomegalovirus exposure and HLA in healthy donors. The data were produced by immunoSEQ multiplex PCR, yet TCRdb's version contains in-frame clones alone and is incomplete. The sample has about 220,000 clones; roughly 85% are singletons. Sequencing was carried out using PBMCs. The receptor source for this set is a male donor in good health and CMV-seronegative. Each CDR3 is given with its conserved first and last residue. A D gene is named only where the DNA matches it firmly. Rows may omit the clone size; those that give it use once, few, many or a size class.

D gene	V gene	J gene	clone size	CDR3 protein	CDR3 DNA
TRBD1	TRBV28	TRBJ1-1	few	CASSLGTGSTEAFF	TGTGCCAGCAGTTTGGGGACAGGGAGCACTGAAGCTTTCTTT
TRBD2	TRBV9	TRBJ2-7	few	CASSLAGGGYEQYF	TGTGCCAGCAGCCTAGCGGGAGGTGGGTACGAGCAGTACTTC
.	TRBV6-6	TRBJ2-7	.	CASSPVSYEQYF	TGTGCCAGCAGCCCCGTTTCCTACGAGCAGTACTTC
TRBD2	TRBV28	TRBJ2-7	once	CASSFSGMSYEQYF	TGTGCCAGCAGTTTTAGCGGGATGTCCTACGAGCAGTACTTC
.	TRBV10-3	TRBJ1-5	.	CAISDSGGRSQPQHF	TGTGCCATCAGTGACTCGGGGGGTAGGAGTCAGCCCCAGCATTTT
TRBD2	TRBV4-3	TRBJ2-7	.	CASSLAGVNYEQYF	TGCGCCAGCAGCCTAGCGGGAGTAAACTACGAGCAGTACTTC
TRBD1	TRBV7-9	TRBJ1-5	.	CASSKGAGNQPQHF	TGTGCCAGCAGCAAGGGGGCGGGCAATCAGCCCCAGCATTTT
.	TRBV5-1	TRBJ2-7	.	CASSSGGGATYEQYF	TGCGCCAGCAGCTCCGGGGGTGGGGCTACCTACGAGCAGTACTTC
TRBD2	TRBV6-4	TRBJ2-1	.	CASSDSTSGGYEQFF	TGTGCCAGCAGTGACTCAACTAGCGGGGGGTATGAGCAGTTCTTC
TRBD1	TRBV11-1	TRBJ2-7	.	CASSLAGTGISYEQYF	TGTGCCAGCAGCTTAGCCGGGACAGGGATCTCCTACGAGCAGTACTTC
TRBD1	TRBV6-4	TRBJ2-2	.	CASSEGPGGSTGELFF	TGTGCCAGCAGTGAGGGCCCAGGGGGCAGTACCGGGGAGCTGTTTTTT
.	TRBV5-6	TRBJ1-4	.	CASSLKSQGEKLFF	TGTGCCAGCAGCTTGAAGAGCCAGGGGGAAAAACTGTTTTTT
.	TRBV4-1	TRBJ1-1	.	CASSRFGEGGTEAFF	TGCGCCAGCAGCCGCTTTGGGGAGGGGGGCACTGAAGCTTTCTTT
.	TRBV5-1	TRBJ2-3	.	CASSAGPPSGTQYF	TGCGCCAGCAGCGCCGGGCCCCCATCAGGGACGCAGTATTTT
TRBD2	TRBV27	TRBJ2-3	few	CASSFRAGRRTDTQYF	TGTGCCAGCAGTTTCCGAGCGGGGCGCCGCACAGATACGCAGTATTTT
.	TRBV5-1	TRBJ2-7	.	CASSLSGGGPCEQYF	TGCGCCAGCAGCTTGAGCGGCGGGGGCCCCTGCGAGCAGTACTTC
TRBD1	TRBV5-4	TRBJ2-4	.	CASSTRGTGENIQYF	TGTGCCAGCAGCACCCGAGGGACAGGCGAAAACATTCAGTACTTC
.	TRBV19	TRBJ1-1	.	CASSPPLPDSTEAFF	TGTGCCAGTAGCCCTCCACTCCCCGACAGCACTGAAGCTTTCTTT
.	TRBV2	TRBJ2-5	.	CASSEGGRGARETQYF	TGTGCCAGCAGTGAAGGCGGACGGGGGGCCAGGGAGACCCAGTACTTC
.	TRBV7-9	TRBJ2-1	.	CASSPGLGAGNYNEQFF	TGTGCCAGCAGCCCGGGGCTAGGGGCGGGGAATTACAATGAGCAGTTCTTC
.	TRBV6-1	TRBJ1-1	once	CASRGAIPLNTEAFF	TGTGCCAGCAGAGGGGCAATTCCCTTGAACACTGAAGCTTTCTTT
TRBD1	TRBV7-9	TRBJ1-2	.	CASSLGTGVRGYTF	TGTGCCAGCAGCTTAGGAACAGGGGTGAGGGGCTACACCTTC
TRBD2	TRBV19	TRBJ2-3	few	CASSIGLAGSTDTQYF	TGTGCCAGTAGTATAGGTCTAGCGGGGAGCACAGATACGCAGTATTTT
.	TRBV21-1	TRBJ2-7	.	CASSKLRRREQYF	TGTGCCAGCAGCAAATTGAGGCGAAGGGAGCAGTACTTC
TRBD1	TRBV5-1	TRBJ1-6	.	CASSLRGTGDWDSPLHF	TGCGCCAGCAGCTTGAGGGGGACAGGGGATTGGGATTCACCCCTCCACTTT
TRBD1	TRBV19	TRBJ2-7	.	CASRTGTGNHEQYF	TGTGCCAGTAGAACCGGGACAGGGAACCACGAGCAGTACTTC
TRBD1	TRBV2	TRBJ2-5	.	CASNPAGRGETQYF	TGTGCCAGCAACCCCGCCGGCAGGGGGGAGACCCAGTACTTC
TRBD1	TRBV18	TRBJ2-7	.	CASSPGQASYEQYF	TGTGCCAGCTCACCGGGACAGGCCTCCTACGAGCAGTACTTC
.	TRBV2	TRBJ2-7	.	CASSSHYEQYF	TGTGCCAGCAGCTCACACTACGAGCAGTACTTC
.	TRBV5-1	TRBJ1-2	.	CASSLGEVYGYTF	TGCGCCAGCAGCTTGGGCGAGGTCTATGGCTACACCTTC
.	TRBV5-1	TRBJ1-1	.	CASSPMRQVGTEAFF	TGCGCCAGCAGCCCGATGAGACAGGTCGGCACTGAAGCTTTCTTT
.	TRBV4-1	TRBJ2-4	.	CASSQEGRGRSNIQYF	TGCGCCAGCAGCCAAGAGGGTCGGGGTAGATCAAACATTCAGTACTTC
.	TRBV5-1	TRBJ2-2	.	CASSLATDTGELFF	TGCGCCAGCAGCTTGGCAACCGATACCGGGGAGTTGTTTTTT
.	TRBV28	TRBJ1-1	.	CATWTPNREDTEAFF	TGTGCCACTTGGACCCCAAACAGGGAAGACACTGAAGCTTTCTTT
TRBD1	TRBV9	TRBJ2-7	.	CASSVEGQGYEQYF	TGTGCCAGCAGCGTAGAGGGACAGGGGTACGAGCAGTACTTC
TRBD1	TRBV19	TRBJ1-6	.	CASSGNLGTVGRGYLHF	TGTGCCAGTAGTGGTAACCTTGGGACAGTTGGAAGGGGGTACCTCCACTTT
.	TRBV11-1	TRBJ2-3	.	CASSLALGLTNTQYF	TGTGCCAGCAGCTTAGCGTTGGGACTCACCAATACGCAGTATTTT
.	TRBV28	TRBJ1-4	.	CASSLGPGGNEKLFF	TGTGCCAGCAGTTTAGGACCGGGGGGGAATGAAAAACTGTTTTTT
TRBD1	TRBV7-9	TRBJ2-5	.	CASSLIRGRRDETQYF	TGTGCCAGCAGCTTAATCAGGGGGCGCCGGGATGAGACCCAGTACTTC
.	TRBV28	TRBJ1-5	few	CASSSKIREEKPQHF	TGTGCCAGCAGTTCCAAAATCAGGGAGGAGAAGCCCCAGCATTTT
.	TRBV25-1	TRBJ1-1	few	CASSDLGEAFF	TGTGCCAGCAGTGATCTAGGTGAAGCTTTCTTT
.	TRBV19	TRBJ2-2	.	CASSIEGYTGELFF	TGTGCCAGTAGTATTGAGGGCTACACCGGGGAGCTGTTTTTT
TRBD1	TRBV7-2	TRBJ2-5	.	CASSSGQGPETQYF	TGTGCCAGCAGCTCGGGACAGGGTCCCGAGACCCAGTACTTC
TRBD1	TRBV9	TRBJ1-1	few	CASSITDRVPEAFF	TGTGCCAGCAGCATAACGGACAGGGTGCCTGAAGCTTTCTTT
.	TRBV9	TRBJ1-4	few	CASSVGSRAAEKLFF	TGTGCCAGCAGCGTGGGAAGCAGGGCAGCTGAAAAACTGTTTTTT
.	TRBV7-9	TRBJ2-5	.	CASSLGGTGGGETQYF	TGTGCCAGCAGCTTAGGGGGCACAGGTGGCGGAGAGACCCAGTACTTC
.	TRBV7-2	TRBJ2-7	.	CASSYPQRVTYEQYF	TGTGCCAGCAGTTACCCCCAGCGGGTAACTTACGAGCAGTACTTC
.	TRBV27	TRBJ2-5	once	CASSLKGTRQETQYF	TGTGCCAGCAGTTTAAAGGGGACTCGCCAAGAGACCCAGTACTTC
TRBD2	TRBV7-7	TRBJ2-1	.	CASSPGTSGGGYNEQFF	TGTGCCAGCAGCCCCGGGACTAGCGGGGGGGGATACAATGAGCAGTTCTTC
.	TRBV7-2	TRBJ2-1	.	CASSKRQGAYNEQFF	TGTGCCAGCAGCAAGAGGCAGGGTGCCTACAATGAGCAGTTCTTC